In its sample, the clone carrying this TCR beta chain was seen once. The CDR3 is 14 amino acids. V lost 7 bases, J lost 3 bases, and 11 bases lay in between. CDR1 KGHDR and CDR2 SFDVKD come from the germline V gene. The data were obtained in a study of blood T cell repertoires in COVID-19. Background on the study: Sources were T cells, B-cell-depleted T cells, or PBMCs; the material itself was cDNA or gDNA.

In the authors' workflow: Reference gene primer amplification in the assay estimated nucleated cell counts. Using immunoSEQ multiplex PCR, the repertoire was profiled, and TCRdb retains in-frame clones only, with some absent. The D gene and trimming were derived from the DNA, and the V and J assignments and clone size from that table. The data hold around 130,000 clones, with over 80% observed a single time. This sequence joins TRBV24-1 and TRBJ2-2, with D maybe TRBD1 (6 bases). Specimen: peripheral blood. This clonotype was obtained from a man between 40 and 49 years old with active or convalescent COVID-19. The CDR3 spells CATSRGTDTGELFF. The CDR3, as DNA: TGTGCCACCAGCAGGGGAACCGACACCGGGGAGCTGTTTTTT.